This TCR beta chain is from a study of response to subunit inactivated influenza vaccine. Findings of the study overall: The authors proposed limited new T cell recruitment per seasonal influenza vaccination.

The J segment lost 5 bases and the V segment lost 1 base, leaving 14 bases of the junction unmatched. The germline CDR1 and CDR2 sequences are MNHEY and SVGEGT. The CDR3 covers 18 residues. This clonotype was seen a few times. Its antigen is unidentified. TCRdb itself ran the RT-PCR reads through MiXCR, one entry per CDR3 protein. The sample carries about 540,000 distinct CDR3 sequences, around 15% recorded once. This rearrangement joins TRBV6-2 or TRBV6-3 to TRBJ2-1; 7 bases match TRBD2. The source material was PBMCs from blood, sampled approximately 13 days after vaccination. The source is a man in his fifties who received an inactivated influenza vaccine. The chain's CDR3 is CASSYFYRPGLKNNEQFF. The CDR3 bases are TGTGCCAGCAGTTACTTTTACCGACCGGGACTAAAAAACAATGAGCAGTTCTTC.